This T cell receptor (beta chain) is from a study of vaccination effects on CD4 cells after COVID-19. Comment on this clone: Its antigen is unidentified.

The protocol was immunoSEQ multiplex PCR, while the TCRdb copy is restricted to in-frame clones and leaves out a portion. The sample contains around 20,000 clones, roughly 76% of which appear only once. With the ViraFEST assay, the study expanded antigen-specific CD4+ T cells using viral peptide pools, then sequenced them. Isolation of CD4+ T cells took place after 10 to 11 days of culture. As their vaccination, participants received two doses of either BNT162b2 or mRNA-1273. V was shortened by 6 bases and J by 0 bases, with 15 bases between the two germline ends. CDR1 and CDR2 (germline): MRHNA, SNTAGT. The CDR3 covers 16 residues.

This chain links TRBV6-4 with TRBJ1-3; D is uncertain. The material sequenced was CD4+ T cells from PBMCs cultured with HCoV-229E spike peptides, taken after COVID-19 vaccination. The sequence came from a human donor who received a COVID-19 vaccine. The DNA for the CDR3 is TGTGCCAGCAGGCGAGTACCTAAATACTCTGGAAACACCATATATTTT. It yields the protein CASRRVPKYSGNTIYF.